These 18 T cell receptor beta chains came from one sample sequenced in a study of blood T cell repertoires in COVID-19. The method was immunoSEQ multiplex PCR; TCRdb's version includes in-frame clones alone and lacks a portion of them. Of some 130,000 clones in the sample, roughly 80% were seen once. Sample: peripheral blood. Receptor source: a man aged 55 to 70 who had recovered from COVID-19.

The chain carries TRBV2 and TRBJ2-7, with 7 bases that match TRBD1. Germline V gene lookup returns CDR1 SNHLY and CDR2 FYNNEI. CDR3 length: 13 amino acids. J gave up 6 bases and V 7 bases, and 9 bases lay outside the gene matches. The CDR3 is CASIARGSSEQYF. The DNA of the CDR3 is TGTGCCAGCATAGCCAGGGGGTCCAGCGAGCAGTACTTC.

This sequence joins TRBV3-1 (or the pseudogene TRBV3-2) and TRBJ2-3; 8 positions agree with TRBD2. Germline V gene data show CDR1 as LGHDT and CDR2 as YNNKEL (reference sequence). There are 16 residues in the CDR3. V trimming: 0 bases; J trimming: 1 base; junction bases outside the gene matches: 3. The CDR3 region has the DNA TGTGCCAGCAGCCAAGATCGGGAGGGGGGCACAGATACGCAGTATTTT. Translating it yields CASSQDREGGTDTQYF.

This chain connects TRBV19 to TRBJ1-1; 10 bases match TRBD1. The CDR3 contains 16 residues. CDR1 and CDR2 (germline): LNHDA, SQIVND (reference sequence). Unmatched junction bases numbered 4, after V lost 2 bases and J lost 1 base. The CDR3 protein is CASSIWDRGRNTEAFF. The CDR3 DNA reads as TGTGCCAGTAGTATATGGGACAGGGGTCGGAACACTGAAGCTTTCTTT. Full variable domain (missing parts from reference TRBV19 and TRBJ1-1): DGGITQSPKYLFRKEGQNVTLSCEQNLNHDAMYWYRQDPGQGLRLIYYSQIVNDFQKGDIAEGYSVSREKKESFPLTVTSAQKNPTAFYLCASSIWDRGRNTEAFFGQGTRLTVV.

This clone was detected only a few times. J is TRBJ1-2 and V is TRBV4-3, with D hard to call. The CDR3 is 15 amino acids. V shed 0 bases and J shed 7 bases, with 15 bases lying between them. Germline CDR1 reads LGHNA; CDR2 reads YSLEER. The CDR3 spells CASSQELTQVSGYTF. The CDR3 DNA sequence: TGCGCCAGCAGCCAAGAGTTAACTCAAGTCTCTGGCTACACCTTC.

The chain links TRBV10-1 to TRBJ2-3; D is perhaps TRBD2 (5 bases). Germline CDR1 is WNHNN and CDR2 is SYGVQD (reference sequence). V dropped 7 bases and J dropped 1 base, with 9 bases sitting between them. This CDR3 has 13 residues. In DNA form, the CDR3 reads TGCGCCAGCATGGACGGGGGCACAGATACGCAGTATTTT. It specifies CASMDGGTDTQYF.

The chain is built from TRBV9 and TRBJ2-3, with 11 bases aligning to TRBD2. V lost 0 bases to trimming and J lost 1 base; unmatched junction nucleotides: 1. Germline CDR1 reads SGDLS; CDR2 reads YYNGEE. The CDR3 covers 16 residues. CDR3 sequence reads: CASSVVTSGGTDTQYF. For the CDR3, the DNA is TGTGCCAGCAGCGTAGTGACTAGCGGGGGCACAGATACGCAGTATTTT.

In nucleotides, the CDR3 is TGTGCCAGCAGTGCCAGGACAGGGACTGAAGCTTTCTTT. Encoded protein: CASSARTGTEAFF. The V and J genes are TRBV27 and TRBJ1-1; 8 positions match TRBD1. V shed 5 bases and J 5 bases; nucleotides not matched to a gene: 4. This CDR3 is built from 13 residues. Germline CDR1 and CDR2: MNHEY and SMNVEV (reference sequence).

This clone appeared once. CDR3 sequence: CASSTGTGQADNEKLFF. The CDR3 bases are TGTGCCAGCAGTACCGGGACAGGTCAGGCGGATAATGAAAAACTGTTTTTT. The chain uses TRBV27 and TRBJ1-4, with 8 bases identical to TRBD1. In germline, CDR1 is MNHEY, CDR2 SMNVEV (reference sequence). The trim removed 5 bases at V and 4 bases at J, leaving 12 bases unmatched. The CDR3 extends over 17 amino acids.

The rearrangement uses TRBV7-3 and TRBJ2-3; no clear D. In germline, CDR1 is SGHTA, CDR2 FQGTGA. Trimming stripped 2 bases from V and 3 bases from J, with 6 bases between. The CDR3 has 13 amino acids. DNA of the CDR3: TGTGCCAGCAGCTTACTCCCTACAGATACGCAGTATTTT. It specifies CASSLLPTDTQYF.

This clone was seen a few times. The V and J genes are TRBV30 and TRBJ1-4; 7 bases map to TRBD1. The V gene's germline CDR1 is GTSNPN and CDR2 SVGIG (reference sequence). Trimming at V came to 1 base and at J to 5 bases, leaving 7 bases not matched to a gene. The CDR3 length is 15 residues. CDR3 residues: CAWSATGTVNEKLFF. CDR3 coding DNA: TGTGCCTGGAGTGCAACGGGGACAGTGAATGAAAAACTGTTTTTT.

V is TRBV6-5 and J is TRBJ1-3; TRBD1 agrees at 7 bases. CDR3 length: 15 amino acids. Germline V lookup: CDR1 MNHEY, CDR2 SVGAGI. The V segment lost 5 bases and the J segment 0 bases; nucleotides outside the gene matches: 4. CDR3 nucleotide sequence: TGTGCCAGCAGTCCTGGGACAGCCTCTGGAAACACCATATATTTT. Translating it yields CASSPGTASGNTIYF.

The gene calls are TRBV29-1 and TRBJ2-5, with a tentative D call TRBD2 (6 bases). The germline CDR1 and CDR2 sequences are SQVTM and ANQGSEA. This CDR3 region has 11 residues. V lost 5 bases and J lost 5, with 9 bases in between. The CDR3 reads CSVPRGETQYF. In nucleotides, the CDR3 is TGCAGCGTTCCTCGGGGGGAGACCCAGTACTTC.

The chain uses TRBV27 and TRBJ2-5; 13 nucleotides line up with TRBD2. CDR3 length equals 14 residues. Germline V CDR1 and CDR2: MNHEY, SMNVEV (reference sequence). V gave up 5 bases and J gave up 3 bases; unmatched junction bases: 0. The CDR3 region is CASSGLAGEETQYF. The CDR3 bases are TGTGCCAGCAGTGGACTAGCGGGAGAAGAGACCCAGTACTTC.

This clone was recorded a few times. This chain joins TRBV27 and TRBJ1-2; D gene uncertain. V lost 6 bases and J 1 base, leaving 6 bases between the germline ends. The germline gives CDR1 MNHEY, CDR2 SMNVEV (reference sequence). This CDR3 contains 12 residues. The CDR3 nucleotides read TGTGCCAGCAGCGGAGATAACTATGGCTACACCTTC. Its protein product is CASSGDNYGYTF.

This chain joins TRBV7-2 and TRBJ2-5; TRBD2 aligns across 7 bases. The J call may be mistaken, given a closer DNA end match to TRBJ2-7. The CDR3 runs 15 residues. Germline CDR1 and CDR2: SGHTA and FQGNSA. The CDR3 sequence is CASSAGGGSTYEQYF. The DNA for the CDR3 is TGTGCCAGCAGCGCGGGCGGCGGGAGTACCTACGAGCAGTACTTC.

The CDR3: CASSPRHLSGANVLTF. CDR3 sequence (DNA): TGTGCCAGCAGCCCGAGACACCTCTCTGGGGCCAACGTCCTGACTTTC. The chain links TRBV5-6 to TRBJ2-6; D unresolved. Trimming took 4 bases from V and 0 from J, leaving 11 bases between them. CDR3 size: 16 residues. Germline V CDR1 and CDR2: SGHDT, YYEEEE.

The chain combines TRBV6-1 with TRBJ2-1, with 8 positions matching TRBD1. The CDR3 spans 18 residues. V was pared by 4 bases and J by 3 bases, with 14 bases of the junction left unmatched. Germline lookup yields CDR1 MNHNS and CDR2 SASEGT. The CDR3: CASSAKGTGVTIYNEQFF. The DNA for the CDR3 is TGTGCCAGCAGTGCAAAGGGGACAGGTGTTACGATCTACAATGAGCAGTTCTTC.

The J gene is TRBJ2-1, the V gene TRBV3-1 (or the pseudogene TRBV3-2), with D maybe TRBD1 (5 bases). The V and J ends lost 0 bases and 3 bases respectively, with 12 bases between them. Germline CDR1 reads LGHDT; CDR2 reads YNNKEL (reference sequence). CDR3 size: 16 residues. The CDR3 bases are TGTGCCAGCAGCCAAGAGATCCAGGGCTTCTACAATGAGCAGTTCTTC. It codes for CASSQEIQGFYNEQFF.